One and the same sample provided the 28 T cell receptor beta chains below, sequenced in a study of cytomegalovirus exposure and HLA in healthy donors. The PCR had 60 Vbeta and 13 Jbeta primers. Sequencing used immunoSEQ multiplex PCR; TCRdb keeps in-frame clones, though not all of them. The table lists some 150,000 clones, over 60% of them singletons. The source material was PBMCs. These receptors were taken from a woman in her 50s in good health and CMV-seronegative.

This chain uses TRBV11-2 with TRBJ1-4; D is uncertain. CDR1 SGHAT and CDR2 FQNNGV come from the germline V gene. Trimming shortened V by 1 base and J by 5 bases, and 11 bases separated the two germline ends. The CDR3 contains 15 residues. The CDR3 nucleotides read TGTGCCAGCAGCTTAGTCGGGTCGGTGAATGAAAAACTGTTTTTT. It is translated as CASSLVGSVNEKLFF.

The chain is built from TRBV9 and TRBJ2-7, with TRBD2 matching 9 bases. Trimming removed 4 bases from V and 2 bases from J; junction bases left unmatched: 10. Germline V gives CDR1 SGDLS, CDR2 YYNGEE. The CDR3 totals 16 residues. The CDR3 nucleotides read TGTGCCAGCAGCCCATCAGTGGGACTAGCAACCTACGAGCAGTACTTC. Translating it yields CASSPSVGLATYEQYF.

The chain uses TRBV19 and TRBJ2-6; the D gene is possibly TRBD1 (6 bases). The V end lost 7 bases, the J end lost 4 bases, and 17 bases lay between the germline ends. The germline V gene encodes CDR1 LNHDA and CDR2 SQIVND (reference sequence). This CDR3 region has 16 residues. CDR3 in amino acids: CASTLRGGGGANVLTF. The DNA for the CDR3 is TGTGCCAGTACCCTACGGGGTGGGGGCGGGGCCAACGTCCTGACTTTC.

The chain joins TRBV30 to TRBJ2-3; D perhaps matches TRBD1 (6 bases). Germline-derived CDR1 and CDR2 are GTSNPN and SVGIG (reference sequence). The CDR3 runs to 12 residues. Trimming left V 4 bases short and J 3 bases short, with 8 bases between. CDR3 in DNA: TGTGCCTGGAATAGGGGGACAGATACGCAGTATTTT. Encoded protein: CAWNRGTDTQYF.

The rearrangement uses TRBV28 and TRBJ1-1; D possibly corresponds to TRBD1 (6 bases). Trimming left V 4 bases short and J 2 bases short, with 11 bases between. The germline V gene encodes CDR1 MDHEN and CDR2 SYDVKM. The CDR3 has 14 residues. CDR3 protein: CASSSRTENTEAFF. The CDR3 DNA is TGTGCCAGCAGTTCTCGGACAGAAAACACTGAAGCTTTCTTT.

V gene TRBV9 combines with J gene TRBJ2-5; a weak D match, TRBD1 (6 bases). CDR3 size: 18 residues. V shed 0 bases and J shed 2 bases, with 20 bases lying between them. Germline V gives CDR1 SGDLS, CDR2 YYNGEE. The CDR3, as DNA: TGTGCCAGCAGCGTAGGTGCAGGGGCCTTCGGGTTTCAAGAGACCCAGTACTTC. It yields the protein CASSVGAGAFGFQETQYF.

The rearrangement uses TRBV7-2 and TRBJ1-5; D is unclear. The CDR3 runs to 12 residues. V gave up 2 bases and J gave up 7 bases, with 6 bases separating them. Per germline, CDR1 SGHTA and CDR2 FQGNSA. CDR3 nucleotide sequence: TGTGCCAGCAGCTTAATCAGGCAGCCCCAGCATTTT. This codes for CASSLIRQPQHF.

V and J are TRBV7-2 and TRBJ1-1; D may be TRBD1 (5 bases). Germline V gives CDR1 SGHTA, CDR2 FQGNSA. Trimming left V 3 bases short and J 0 bases short, with 8 bases between. The CDR3 has 14 amino acids. This CDR3 is CASSFGGMNTEAFF. CDR3 nucleotide sequence: TGTGCCAGCAGCTTCGGGGGGATGAACACTGAAGCTTTCTTT.

The rearrangement uses TRBV2 and TRBJ1-2; 9 bases are shared with TRBD1. CDR3 length: 13 residues. V gave up 9 bases and J gave up 4 bases; unmatched junction bases: 6. Looked up from germline, CDR1 is SNHLY and CDR2 is FYNNEI. The CDR3: CARKQGAGYGYTF. CDR3 sequence (DNA): TGTGCCAGGAAACAGGGGGCCGGCTATGGCTACACCTTC.

The chain recombines TRBV7-2 with TRBJ1-1; TRBD1 might be the D (6 bases). V was trimmed by 1 base and J by 0 bases, leaving 18 bases between them. This CDR3 spans 18 amino acids. The germline V gene encodes CDR1 SGHTA and CDR2 FQGNSA. CDR3 DNA: TGTGCCAGCAGCTTAGAAGGGGTGCGGGGGGGGCTGAACACTGAAGCTTTCTTT. Its translation: CASSLEGVRGGLNTEAFF.

Points on this clone: The same CDR3 is also encoded by other DNA sequences in this sample. The rearrangement joins TRBV6-5 to TRBJ2-3; 11 bases are shared with TRBD2. V was pared by 6 bases and J by 3 bases, with 5 bases of the junction left unmatched. The CDR3 runs 15 residues. CDR1 and CDR2 from the germline V gene are MNHEY and SVGAGI. Here the CDR3 reads CASRTLAGVTDTQYF. The CDR3 DNA reads as TGTGCCAGCAGAACACTAGCGGGAGTAACAGATACGCAGTATTTT.

The chain has TRBV5-1 and TRBJ1-3; possibly TRBD1 for D (5 bases). The CDR3 has 14 amino acids. Looked up from germline, CDR1 is SGHRS and CDR2 is YFSETQ. Trimming took 0 bases from V and 5 from J, leaving 9 bases between them. The CDR3 spells CASSLGPGRNTIYF. CDR3 sequence (DNA): TGCGCCAGCAGCTTGGGCCCAGGGAGAAACACCATATATTTT.

The chain uses TRBV18 and TRBJ1-4; 8 bases fit TRBD1. Germline V gives CDR1 KGHSH, CDR2 LQKENI. After removal of 2 bases from V and 8 bases from J, the junction contained 10 bases not matched to a gene. CDR3 size: 16 residues. The CDR3 DNA reads as TGTGCCAGCTCACCAACATTGACAGGGGCGAGGGAAAAACTGTTTTTT. This encodes CASSPTLTGAREKLFF. The variable domain in full, with the rest retrieved from reference TRBV18 and TRBJ1-4, is NAGVMQNPRHLVRRRGQEARLRCSPMKGHSHVYWYRQLPEEGLKFMVYLQKENIIDESGMPKERFSAEFPKEGPSILRIQQVVRGDSAAYFCASSPTLTGAREKLFFGSGTQLSVL.

The V and J genes are TRBV11-2 and TRBJ2-7; 8 bases are a match to TRBD2. Germline lookup yields CDR1 SGHAT and CDR2 FQNNGV. The CDR3 is 15 residues long. Trimming at V came to 3 bases and at J to 6 bases, leaving 10 bases not matched to a gene. The CDR3 bases are TGTGCCAGCAGCTTGGGCGGGGGGCCCGGGAGCGAGCAGTACTTC. As protein: CASSLGGGPGSEQYF. Drawing the rest from reference TRBV11-2 and TRBJ2-7, the complete variable domain is EAGVAQSPRYKIIEKRQSVAFWCNPISGHATLYWYQQILGQGPKLLIQFQNNGVVDDSQLPKDRFSAERLKGVDSTLKIQPAKLEDSAVYLCASSLGGGPGSEQYFGPGTRLTVT.

The chain recombines TRBV5-6 with TRBJ1-1, with D uncertain. The CDR3 length is 11 residues. Trimming stripped 5 bases from V and 8 bases from J, with 10 bases between. Germline CDR1 reads SGHDT; CDR2 reads YYEEEE. The chain's CDR3 is CASSAAGEAFF. CDR3 DNA: TGTGCCAGCAGTGCGGCGGGAGAAGCTTTCTTT.

The chain uses TRBV28 and TRBJ1-5; TRBD1 might be the D (5 bases). V gave up 6 bases and J gave up 1 base, with 25 bases separating them. Germline V gene data show CDR1 as MDHEN and CDR2 as SYDVKM. The CDR3 is 19 amino acids. DNA of the CDR3: TGTGCCAGCAGACTGGGTGGGCATCTGCCAGGGTACAGCAATCAGCCCCAGCATTTT. As protein: CASRLGGHLPGYSNQPQHF. Using reference TRBV28 and TRBJ1-5 for the parts outside the CDR3, the full variable domain is DVKVTQSSRYLVKRTGEKVFLECVQDMDHENMFWYRQDPGLGLRLIYFSYDVKMKEKGDIPEGYSVSREKKERFSLILESASTNQTSMYLCASRLGGHLPGYSNQPQHFGDGTRLSIL.

This clone was counted between two and nine times. The rearrangement links TRBV6-5 to TRBJ1-2, with 7 bases identical to TRBD1. Trimming cost V 0 bases and J 8 bases; bases outside gene matches: 6. The CDR3 runs 14 residues. From germline, CDR1 is MNHEY and CDR2 SVGAGI. The CDR3 loop reads CASSYSGDSGGYTF. CDR3 DNA sequence: TGTGCCAGCAGTTACTCGGGGGACAGCGGCGGCTACACCTTC.

Only one count was recorded for this clone. V usage is TRBV9 and J usage is TRBJ2-3, with no clear D. CDR3 length: 13 residues. Germline-derived CDR1 and CDR2 are SGDLS and YYNGEE. Trimming left V 1 base short and J 1 base short, with 4 bases between. The CDR3 nucleotides are TGTGCCAGCAGCGTACAGGGCACAGATACGCAGTATTTT. Translating gives CASSVQGTDTQYF.

A single count supports this clone. The J gene is TRBJ1-1, the V gene TRBV5-1; 7 positions agree with TRBD1. The CDR3 covers 15 residues. Trimming cost V 4 bases and J 2 bases; bases outside gene matches: 8. Per the germline V gene, CDR1 is SGHRS and CDR2 is YFSETQ. For the CDR3, the DNA is TGCGCCAGCAGCGTCACAGGGGTCCAAAACACTGAAGCTTTCTTT. Translation: CASSVTGVQNTEAFF.

The chain joins TRBV10-3 to TRBJ2-1; possible D gene TRBD1, 5 bases. Trimming stripped 6 bases from V and 6 bases from J, with 15 bases between. Germline V gives CDR1 ENHRY, CDR2 SYGVKD. The CDR3 sequence is 14 residues long. Here the CDR3 reads CAIRQDPRGNEQFF. DNA of the CDR3: TGTGCCATCAGACAGGATCCCCGAGGCAATGAGCAGTTCTTC.

This chain connects TRBV19 to TRBJ2-3, with D perhaps TRBD2 (6 bases). The V end was cut by 6 bases, the J end by 2 bases, with 12 bases between. This CDR3 has 14 amino acids. Germline V gene sequence: CDR1 LNHDA, CDR2 SQIVND (reference sequence). The CDR3 DNA reads as TGTGCCAGTAGAGGGACTCTCCTCACAGATACGCAGTATTTT. Protein sequence: CASRGTLLTDTQYF.

This clone turned up a few times. This chain joins TRBV5-1 and TRBJ2-3; TRBD1 matches at 8 bases. Germline V lookup: CDR1 SGHRS, CDR2 YFSETQ. The CDR3 totals 13 residues. Trimming removed 7 bases from V and 4 bases from J; junction bases left unmatched: 5. In DNA, the CDR3 is TGCGCCAGCGGATTACAGGGGGCAGATACGCAGTATTTT. It translates to CASGLQGADTQYF.

This clone came up a few times. This sequence joins TRBV29-1 and TRBJ1-2, with 7 nucleotides matching TRBD1. Per the germline V gene, CDR1 is SQVTM and CDR2 is ANQGSEA. The CDR3 extends over 13 amino acids. V was pared by 4 bases and J by 4 bases, with 6 bases of the junction left unmatched. The CDR3 protein is CSVAGQTTYGYTF. The CDR3 DNA reads as TGCAGCGTTGCGGGACAGACTACCTATGGCTACACCTTC.

As for this clone: One junction end disagrees with the germline gene, perhaps due to a read error. The V gene is TRBV7-9, the J gene TRBJ2-1; no clear D gene. CDR3 length: 12 residues. CDR1 and CDR2 (germline): SEHNR, FQNEAQ (reference sequence). For the CDR3, the DNA is TGTTCCAGCAGCTCAGACTCCTTAGAGCAGTTCTTC. This sequence encodes CSSSSDSLEQFF.

This sequence joins TRBV27 and TRBJ2-7; the D is unclear. CDR3 size: 12 residues. Trimming removed 2 bases at V and 7 bases at J, with 9 bases between. CDR1 and CDR2 from the germline V gene are MNHEY and SMNVEV (reference sequence). The CDR3 here is CASSLPNREQYF. The CDR3 region has the DNA TGTGCCAGCAGTTTACCGAACAGAGAGCAGTACTTC.

The chain combines TRBV6-4 with TRBJ2-2, with TRBD1 matching over 8 bases. V shed 6 bases, J shed 2 bases, and the junction held 5 bases outside the gene matches. Looked up from germline, CDR1 is MRHNA and CDR2 is SNTAGT. The CDR3 loop spans 15 amino acids. The CDR3 sequence: CASRQGEPNTGELFF. Written as DNA, the CDR3 is TGTGCCAGCAGACAGGGGGAACCAAACACCGGGGAGCTGTTTTTT.

This chain joins TRBV19 and TRBJ1-6; D is ambiguous. The V end was cut by 6 bases, the J end by 8 bases, with 20 bases between. Germline loops: CDR1 LNHDA, CDR2 SQIVND (reference sequence). The CDR3 totals 16 residues. Here the CDR3 DNA reads TGTGCCAGTAGACCAAGGACTACTACGTCCCATTCACCCCTCCACTTT. This codes for CASRPRTTTSHSPLHF.

The gene calls are TRBV9 and TRBJ2-3; TRBD2 agrees at 13 bases. The CDR3 contains 19 residues. With V trimmed by 0 bases and J by 2 bases, 9 bases remained unmatched. Germline CDR1 is SGDLS and CDR2 is YYNGEE. The CDR3 DNA sequence: TGTGCCAGCAGCGTAGGGTCAGGGACTAGCGGGGTTGTCACAGATACGCAGTATTTT. This encodes CASSVGSGTSGVVTDTQYF. The variable domain in full, with the rest retrieved from reference TRBV9 and TRBJ2-3, is DSGVTQTPKHLITATGQRVTLRCSPRSGDLSVYWYQQSLDQGLQFLIQYYNGEERAKGNILERFSAQQFPDLHSELNLSSLELGDSALYFCASSVGSGTSGVVTDTQYFGPGTRLTVL.